This is a list of T cell receptor beta chains from one sample in a study of cytomegalovirus exposure and HLA in healthy donors. Assay: immunoSEQ multiplex PCR; the TCRdb copy retains only in-frame clones and omits some. The table has about 140,000 clones, more than 70% seen once; the top ten hold roughly 2.4%. Specimen: PBMCs. These receptors were collected from a man aged 45-60 years in good health and CMV-seronegative. The CDR3 runs from the conserved cysteine through the conserved F or W. The order of the fields is J gene, V gene, clone size, D gene, CDR3 DNA, CDR3 protein. A D gene is named only where the DNA matches it firmly. Rows give clone size only sometimes, using once, few, many, or a class for an expanded clone.

TRBJ2-1,TRBV11-1,-,TRBD2,TGTGCCAGCAGCTTCGGGCTAGCGGGGGGGAATGAGCAGTTCTTC,CASSFGLAGGNEQFF
TRBJ1-1,TRBV11-1,-,-,TGTGCCAGCAGCCTAAGACAGATCCCTGAAGCTTTCTTT,CASSLRQIPEAFF
TRBJ1-6,TRBV28,-,-,TGTGCCAGCAGTTCCACAGGGTACGGGTCACCCCTCCACTTT,CASSSTGYGSPLHF
TRBJ2-7,TRBV7-9,-,TRBD2,TGTGCCAGCAGCCTTAGCGGGAGCCCCTACGAGCAGTACTTC,CASSLSGSPYEQYF
TRBJ2-7,TRBV11-3,few,-,TGTGCCAGCACCACCGGGACCGCTACACGGGGGGAGCAGTACTTC,CASTTGTATRGEQYF
TRBJ1-5,TRBV15,-,-,TGTGCCACCAGCAGAGATCGAAGGGGTCAGCCCCAGCATTTT,CATSRDRRGQPQHF
TRBJ2-4,TRBV7-2,few,-,TGTGCCAGCAGCCCCTCCAGGTCCTCCGGCATTCAGTACTTC,CASSPSRSSGIQYF
TRBJ2-7,TRBV12-5,-,-,TGTGCTAGTGTGATCGATGGGGCGGTCAACGAGCAGTACTTC,CASVIDGAVNEQYF
TRBJ1-5,TRBV29-1,-,TRBD1,TGCAGCGTACAGGGGAGCAATCAGCCCCAGCATTTT,CSVQGSNQPQHF
TRBJ2-7,TRBV11-3,-,-,TGTGCCAGCAGCTCCGGGGTGCCAGGGGACTCCTACGAGCAGTACTTC,CASSSGVPGDSYEQYF
TRBJ1-2,TRBV9,-,TRBD1,TGTGCCAGCAGCCCGGGGACAGGGCAAGGTTACTATGGCTACACCTTC,CASSPGTGQGYYGYTF
TRBJ2-1,TRBV5-6,few,-,TGTGCCAGCAGCTCCTTAGCCGGGACTTCCTACAATGAGCAGTTCTTC,CASSSLAGTSYNEQFF
TRBJ2-5,TRBV28,once,-,TGTGCCAGCAGTTCAAACGGACATCAAGAGACCCAGTACTTC,CASSSNGHQETQYF
TRBJ1-1,TRBV5-1,-,TRBD1,TGCGCCAGCAGCTTATCACAGGGGCCGAACACTGAAGCTTTCTTT,CASSLSQGPNTEAFF
TRBJ2-3,TRBV5-4,once,TRBD2,TGTGCCAGCAGTTTTGGTGGGACTAGCATGGATACGCAGTATTTT,CASSFGGTSMDTQYF
TRBJ2-3,TRBV11-1,few,-,TGTGCCAGCAGCTCAGATTTGACCGGGGAAGATACGCAGTATTTT,CASSSDLTGEDTQYF
TRBJ2-7,TRBV5-1,-,TRBD2,TGCGCCAGCAGCCCCAGGACTAGCGGGGGGCTCTACGAGCAGTACTTC,CASSPRTSGGLYEQYF
TRBJ2-5,TRBV29-1,-,TRBD2,TGCAGCGCGGACGGACTAGGCCAAGAGACCCAGTACTTC,CSADGLGQETQYF
TRBJ1-6,TRBV28,-,-,TGTGCCAGCAGTTTTGACAGTAATTCACCCCTCCACTTT,CASSFDSNSPLHF
TRBJ2-1,TRBV19,-,-,TGTGCCAGTAGTGACTCAGGGGGAGGCAATCGGTTCTTC,CASSDSGGGNRFF
TRBJ2-7,TRBV30,-,TRBD2,TGTGCCTGGAGTGGCGGTGGGACTAGCGGGAAACTCGAGCAGTACTTC,CAWSGGGTSGKLEQYF
TRBJ2-3,TRBV7-6,-,TRBD2,TGTGCCAGCAGCTCCCCTAGCGGGGTCTACACAGATACGCAGTATTTT,CASSSPSGVYTDTQYF
TRBJ2-3,TRBV27,-,TRBD1,TGTGCCAGCAGTTTAGCGGATAGAGGGGGCGTGGGGGATACGCAGTATTTT,CASSLADRGGVGDTQYF
TRBJ1-3,TRBV12-5,-,-,TGTGCTAGTGGTTTGGGTCGAGTTTCTGGAAACACCATATATTTT,CASGLGRVSGNTIYF